This TCR beta chain was identified during a study of radiation and T cells in renal cell carcinoma. For the study at large: Nephrectomy followed 15 Gy stereotactic body radiation by 4 weeks.

The table came from immunoSEQ multiplex PCR; TCRdb's copy has only in-frame clones and leaves some out. Of about 150,000 clones in the sample, approximately 88% were seen once. Time point noted: blood 2 weeks post-SBRT. As to treatment: 15 Gy SBRT to primary tumor, nephrectomy 4 weeks later. Radiation-treated patients gave blood at baseline, week 2 and week 4. The material was blood, obtained from a patient whose treatment included radiotherapy and nephrectomy. This TCR derives from a woman aged 50 to 65 with renal cell carcinoma.

For the CDR3, the DNA is TGTGCCAGCAGTGAAGCGTATTCTGAAAAACTGTTTTTT. This translates into CASSEAYSEKLFF. This chain connects TRBV6-1 to TRBJ1-4; D unclear. CDR3 length: 13 residues. V was cut by 0 bases and J by 7 bases, with 6 bases left in between. The V gene's germline CDR1 is MNHNS and CDR2 SASEGT.